This T cell receptor beta chain is drawn from a study of response to subunit inactivated influenza vaccine. Study results and caveats: T cells newly recruited by each seasonal influenza vaccination are few, the authors suggested.

This clonotype was observed a few times. Its antigen is unknown. V was trimmed by 2 bases and J by 4 bases, leaving 8 bases between them. The germline V gene has CDR1 MNHNS and CDR2 SASEGT. The CDR3 covers 13 residues. Each CDR3 protein is one row after TCRdb ran MiXCR on the RT-PCR reads. The sample contains 700,000 to 800,000 distinct CDR3 sequences, around 18% of which appear only once. J is TRBJ1-1 and V is TRBV6-1; D unresolved. The TCR originated in a man in his fifties or sixties who received an inactivated influenza vaccine. The sample in question was PBMCs from blood, obtained 4 to 6 days after vaccination. This CDR3 is CASSEQRGTEAFF. CDR3 DNA sequence: TGTGCCAGCAGTGAACAGCGTGGCACTGAAGCTTTCTTT.